The rows below give T cell receptor beta chains drawn from one sample of a study of blood T cell repertoires in COVID-19. Sequencing was performed with immunoSEQ multiplex PCR; in TCRdb, only in-frame clones are kept and a portion is missing. This table has fewer than 60,000 clones, over 70% appearing once. The specimen sequenced was peripheral blood. Source of these receptors: a human donor with active COVID-19. The donor label of this sample is uncertain. Both conserved end residues are part of each CDR3. D genes are given only for firm matches. Clone size is not always given. Where it is, it says once, few, many or a class for expanded clones.

>TRBV11-3|-|13|-|TRBJ2-2
CASSTQGTGELFF
TGTGCCAGCAGCACCCAGGGCACCGGGGAGCTGTTTTTT
>TRBV2|TRBD2|14|-|TRBJ2-4
CASSEDAAGGPWYF
TGTGCCAGCAGTGAAGATGCGGCGGGGGGGCCTTGGTACTTC
>TRBV19|-|13|-|TRBJ1-1
CASSIGRATEAFF
TGTGCCAGTAGTATAGGCAGGGCGACTGAAGCTTTCTTT
>TRBV5-6|-|12|-|TRBJ1-2
CASSVESYGYTF
TGTGCCAGCAGCGTTGAGAGCTATGGCTACACCTTC
>TRBV24-1|-|19|few|TRBJ1-6
CATYPLRETEWVCNSPLHF
TGTGCCACCTACCCTTTGCGGGAGACCGAATGGGTTTGTAATTCACCCCTCCACTTT
>TRBV4-1|-|14|-|TRBJ1-1
CASSQDPGRREAFF
TGCGCCAGCAGCCAAGATCCAGGGCGACGGGAAGCTTTCTTT
>TRBV19|-|15|-|TRBJ2-7
CASSLGDSGIYEQYF
TGTGCCAGTTCTCTTGGTGACAGTGGAATCTACGAGCAGTACTTC
>TRBV6-5|-|15|-|TRBJ1-5
CASSYSMGGLQPQHF
TGTGCCAGCAGTTACTCGATGGGGGGACTTCAGCCCCAGCATTTT
>TRBV16|-|13|-|TRBJ2-5
CASRRGQLETQYF
TGTGCCAGCAGGAGAGGGCAGTTAGAGACCCAGTACTTC
>TRBV9|TRBD1|18|-|TRBJ1-1
CASSVGTGGGTAATEAFF
TGTGCCAGCAGCGTAGGCACAGGGGGCGGGACGGCGGCCACTGAAGCTTTCTTT
>TRBV5-1|TRBD2|14|-|TRBJ2-1
CASSLETSGGFPFF
TGCGCCAGCAGCTTGGAGACTAGCGGGGGTTTCCCGTTCTTC
>TRBV5-1|TRBD1|14|-|TRBJ1-1
CASSLGQGTGVVFF
TGCGCCAGCAGCTTGGGGCAGGGGACAGGCGTCGTTTTCTTT
>TRBV6-1|-|12|once|TRBJ2-3
CASSDTTDTQYF
TGTGCCAGCAGTGACACTACAGATACGCAGTATTTT
>TRBV10-1|TRBD1|15|-|TRBJ2-5
CASSRDRGWQETQYF
TGCGCCAGCAGCAGGGACAGGGGGTGGCAAGAGACCCAGTACTTC
>TRBV4-1|-|18|-|TRBJ2-7
CASSQGGSSWTRTYEQYF
TGCGCCAGCAGCCAAGGAGGTTCTTCCTGGACAAGGACCTACGAGCAGTACTTC
>TRBV7-2|-|12|-|TRBJ2-3
CASSSLADTQYF
TGTGCCAGCAGCTCCCTAGCAGATACGCAGTATTTT
>TRBV9|TRBD2|15|-|TRBJ2-1
CASSPGGSNPYEQFF
TGTGCCAGCAGCCCCGGGGGGAGTAACCCTTATGAGCAGTTCTTC
>TRBV5-1|-|14|-|TRBJ1-4
CASSLGQGGEKLFF
TGCGCCAGCAGCTTGGGGCAGGGTGGAGAAAAACTGTTTTTT
>TRBV7-3|TRBD2|14|-|TRBJ2-2
CASSPGGNTGELFF
TGTGCCAGCAGCCCGGGAGGGAACACCGGGGAGCTGTTTTTT
>TRBV6-6|-|13|-|TRBJ1-2
CASSTGGNYGYTF
TGTGCCAGCAGCACGGGGGGTAACTATGGCTACACCTTC